This TCR beta chain was obtained from a study of cytomegalovirus exposure and HLA in healthy donors. The overall study: About four fifths of more than 300 genotyped donors fell in the Caucasian-associated ancestry cluster.

The PCR ran on 60 Vbeta and 13 Jbeta primers. Using immunoSEQ multiplex PCR, the repertoire was profiled, and TCRdb retains in-frame clones only, with some absent. This table holds about 170,000 clones, roughly 81% found once. This CDR3 comprises 15 residues. V lost 4 bases and J 1 base, leaving 13 bases between the germline ends. CDR1 LNHDA and CDR2 SQIVND come from the germline V gene (reference sequence). The sequence derives from a woman in her late teens or twenties in good health and CMV-seropositive. The chain recombines TRBV19 with TRBJ1-1; possible D gene TRBD1, 6 bases. Sequencing was done on a sample of PBMCs. As DNA, the CDR3 is TGTGCCAGTAGTAATTTGGGACAATCGAACACTGAAGCTTTCTTT. Its translation: CASSNLGQSNTEAFF. The whole variable domain, remainder taken from reference TRBV19 and TRBJ1-1, is DGGITQSPKYLFRKEGQNVTLSCEQNLNHDAMYWYRQDPGQGLRLIYYSQIVNDFQKGDIAEGYSVSREKKESFPLTVTSAQKNPTAFYLCASSNLGQSNTEAFFGQGTRLTVV.